This T cell receptor beta chain was sequenced in a study of T cells in localized non-small cell lung cancer. CDR3 length: 16 residues. Germline V gives CDR1 SGHNT, CDR2 YENEEA. Unmatched junction bases numbered 13, after V lost 5 bases and J lost 7 bases. Only in-frame clones appear in the TCRdb table, and some are missing; sequencing was by immunoSEQ multiplex PCR. The table records about 6,300 clones, 15% of them present only once. The V and J genes are TRBV11-3 and TRBJ2-1; TRBD2 matches 8 bases. The receptor was isolated from a male donor older than 55 with stage II squamous cell lung carcinoma. This sample comprised normal lung tissue next to the tumor, obtained before any cancer treatment. The CDR3 nucleotides are TGTGCCAGCAGCCCGGGGGGGGGCCTAAGGCGGAATGAGCAGTTCTTC. It codes for CASSPGGGLRRNEQFF.